The entry that follows covers one T cell receptor (beta chain) sequence. Its antigen remains unknown. Germline CDR1 SNHLY, CDR2 FYNNEI. V was pared by 5 bases and J by 11 bases, with 10 bases between. This CDR3 is built from 11 residues. The PCR ran on 60 Vbeta and 13 Jbeta primers. Sequenced by immunoSEQ multiplex PCR; TCRdb stores in-frame clones only, minus some. The sample has some 120,000 clones, around 74% seen once. These data originate in a study of cytomegalovirus exposure and HLA in healthy donors. Study-level points and caveats: A missense DCLRE1C variant was associated with V- and J-gene trimming of TCR beta chains in a later analysis, and an independent cohort replicated the association. TCR beta chains numbering some 160 were designated cytomegalovirus-associated. The study had only CMV serostatus as immune exposure information.

This TCR was sampled from a young woman in good health and CMV-seronegative. Material: PBMCs. The gene calls are TRBV2 and TRBJ1-3; D unresolved. The CDR3 nucleotides are TGTGCCAGCAGTCCGAGAAGCTCCATATATTTT. This sequence encodes CASSPRSSIYF.